This T cell receptor beta chain was recorded in a study of cytomegalovirus exposure and HLA in healthy donors. Comments on this clone: In the same sample, other DNA sequences code for this CDR3.

CDR1 and CDR2 from the germline V gene are DFQATT and SNEGSKA (reference sequence). V was clipped by 5 bases and J by 5 bases, with 6 bases between them. This CDR3 spans 10 amino acids. A multiplex PCR was run with 60 Vbeta primers and 13 Jbeta primers. Sequencing was performed with immunoSEQ multiplex PCR; in TCRdb, only in-frame clones are kept and a portion is missing. This sample has over 150,000 clones; 80% occur once, and the top ten carry about 7%. The chain uses TRBV20-1 and TRBJ2-5; D not resolved. This receptor was identified in a young man in good health and CMV-seropositive. What was sequenced was PBMCs. The CDR3 DNA sequence: TGCAGTGCTTCCTTGGAGACCCAGTACTTC. This gives the protein CSASLETQYF.